Given below is one T cell receptor (beta chain) in context. The record originates from a study of somatic mutations in cytotoxic T cells in rheumatoid arthritis. This CDR3 is built from 17 residues. Per germline, CDR1 SGHAT and CDR2 FQNNGV. The J segment lost 3 bases and the V segment lost 2 bases, leaving 10 bases of the junction unmatched. This table comes from immunoSEQ multiplex PCR, and its TCRdb copy is limited to in-frame clones, with some not included. The sample has about 17,000 clones, 60% to 85% seen once. The rearrangement links TRBV11-2 to TRBJ2-7, with TRBD1 matching 10 bases. The TCR comes from an adult with rheumatoid arthritis. Sequences were obtained from CD8+ T cells sorted from blood. This CDR3 is CASSLISSTGGYYEQYF. CDR3 bases: TGTGCCAGCAGCTTAATATCATCGACAGGGGGCTACTACGAGCAGTACTTC.